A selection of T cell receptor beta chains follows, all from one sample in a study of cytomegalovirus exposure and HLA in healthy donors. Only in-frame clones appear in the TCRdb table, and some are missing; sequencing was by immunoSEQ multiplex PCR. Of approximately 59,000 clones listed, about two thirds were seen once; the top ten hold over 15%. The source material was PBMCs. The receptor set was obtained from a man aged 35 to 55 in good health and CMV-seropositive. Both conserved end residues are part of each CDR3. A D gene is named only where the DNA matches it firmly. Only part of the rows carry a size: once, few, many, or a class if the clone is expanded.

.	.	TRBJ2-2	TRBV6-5	CASSPSLNTGELFF	TGTGCCAGCAGCCCCTCCTTGAACACCGGGGAGCTGTTTTTT
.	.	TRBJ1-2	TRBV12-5	CASGLDNGYTF	TGTGCTAGTGGTTTGGACAATGGCTACACCTTC
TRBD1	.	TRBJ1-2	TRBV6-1	CATQGEWGGYTF	TGTGCCACCCAGGGGGAATGGGGTGGCTACACCTTC
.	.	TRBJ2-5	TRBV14	CASSAQDWVRETQYF	TGTGCCAGCAGCGCCCAGGACTGGGTGAGGGAGACCCAGTACTTC
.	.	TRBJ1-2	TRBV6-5	CASSTRLNYGYTF	TGTGCCAGCAGTACCCGGTTGAACTATGGCTACACCTTC
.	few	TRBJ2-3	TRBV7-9	CASSSLNLGADTQYF	TGTGCCAGCAGCTCCCTAAACCTAGGGGCAGATACGCAGTATTTT
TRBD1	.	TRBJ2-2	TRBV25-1	CASSGAGGLDTGELFF	TGTGCCAGCAGCGGGGCAGGGGGCTTAGACACCGGGGAGCTGTTTTTT
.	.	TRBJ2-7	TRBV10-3	CAISQGGLGWTYEQYF	TGTGCCATCAGTCAAGGCGGGTTGGGGTGGACCTACGAGCAGTACTTC
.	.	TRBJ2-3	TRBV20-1	CSALGGDTQYF	TGCAGTGCCCTCGGGGGAGATACGCAGTATTTT
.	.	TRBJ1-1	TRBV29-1	CSVEGLDGADTEAFF	TGCAGCGTTGAAGGACTAGATGGGGCAGACACTGAAGCTTTCTTT
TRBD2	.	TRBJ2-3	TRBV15	CATSRDLSGTSGDF	TGTGCCACCAGCAGAGATCTTTCGGGGACTAGCGGGGATTTT
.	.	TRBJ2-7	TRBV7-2	CASSLSGQYPGEQYF	TGTGCCAGCAGCTTAAGTGGACAGTACCCCGGCGAGCAGTACTTC
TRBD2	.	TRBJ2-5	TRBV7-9	CASSLLTSGGFQETQYF	TGTGCCAGCAGCCTTTTGACTAGCGGGGGGTTCCAAGAGACCCAGTACTTC
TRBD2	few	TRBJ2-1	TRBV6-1	CASNQLAGGPDEQFF	TGTGCCAGCAACCAACTAGCGGGAGGTCCCGATGAGCAGTTCTTC
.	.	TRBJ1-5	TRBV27	CASSREGGQPQHF	TGTGCCAGCAGCAGGGAGGGAGGTCAGCCCCAGCATTTT
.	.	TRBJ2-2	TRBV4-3	CASSQDARLNTGELFF	TGCGCCAGCAGCCAAGATGCACGGTTGAACACCGGGGAGCTGTTTTTT
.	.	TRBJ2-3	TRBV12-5	CASGLVVTGRVTDTQYF	TGTGCTAGTGGTTTGGTAGTGACGGGAAGGGTCACAGATACGCAGTATTTT
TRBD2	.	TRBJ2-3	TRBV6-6	CASRDFGGTDTQYF	TGTGCCAGCAGAGATTTCGGGGGGACAGATACGCAGTATTTT
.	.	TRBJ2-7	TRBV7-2	CASSPDSFYEQYF	TGTGCCAGCAGTCCAGACTCCTTCTACGAGCAGTACTTC
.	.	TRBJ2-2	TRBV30	CAWSVGHGGTGELFF	TGTGCCTGGAGTGTGGGGCACGGCGGCACCGGGGAGCTGTTTTTT
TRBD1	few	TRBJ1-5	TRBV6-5	CASSQGGNQPQHF	TGTGCCAGCAGTCAAGGGGGCAACCAGCCCCAGCATTTT
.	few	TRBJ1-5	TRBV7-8	CASSSLTGQPQHF	TGTGCCAGCAGCTCTCTGACCGGGCAGCCCCAGCATTTT
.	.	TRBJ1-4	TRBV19	CASVGSSPLYGEKLFF	TGTGCCAGTGTCGGGTCTTCGCCCCTTTATGGAGAAAAACTGTTTTTT
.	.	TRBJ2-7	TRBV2	CASSEGGVWSYEQYF	TGTGCCAGCAGTGAAGGCGGGGTCTGGTCCTACGAGCAGTACTTC
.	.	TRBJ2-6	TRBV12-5	CASGLAFSGANVLTF	TGTGCTAGTGGTTTGGCCTTCTCTGGGGCCAACGTCCTGACTTTC
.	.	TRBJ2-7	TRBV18	CASSLTGMAEQYF	TGTGCCAGCTCGCTCACAGGAATGGCCGAGCAGTACTTC
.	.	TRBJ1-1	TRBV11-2	CASSLDSGGRTEAFF	TGTGCCAGCAGCTTAGATAGCGGGGGGCGGACTGAAGCTTTCTTT
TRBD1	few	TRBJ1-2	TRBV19	CASSPRQGADTYGYTF	TGTGCCAGTAGTCCACGACAGGGGGCTGATACCTATGGCTACACCTTC
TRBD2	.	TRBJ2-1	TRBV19	CASSLLAGAQFF	TGTGCCAGTAGCCTACTAGCGGGGGCACAGTTCTTC
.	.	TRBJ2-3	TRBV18	CASSPYTDTQYF	TGTGCCAGCTCACCCTACACAGATACGCAGTATTTT
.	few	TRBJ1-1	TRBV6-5	CASSYVGGSEAFF	TGTGCCAGCAGTTACGTTGGAGGTTCTGAAGCTTTCTTT
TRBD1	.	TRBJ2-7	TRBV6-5	CASSSRQGGPSYEQYF	TGTGCCAGCAGTTCGAGACAGGGGGGACCCTCCTACGAGCAGTACTTC
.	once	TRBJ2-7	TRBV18	CASSEDRGGEQYF	TGTGCCAGCTCGGAAGACAGGGGAGGGGAGCAGTACTTC
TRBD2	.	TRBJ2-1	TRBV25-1	CASSPGTSGSLRHEQFF	TGTGCCAGCAGCCCAGGGACTAGCGGGAGTTTAAGACATGAGCAGTTCTTC
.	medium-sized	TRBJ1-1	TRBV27	CASFLGGAPEAFF	TGTGCCAGCTTCCTCGGAGGGGCCCCTGAAGCTTTCTTT
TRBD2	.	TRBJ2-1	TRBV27	CASSLTSGIQYNEQFF	TGTGCCAGCAGTTTAACTAGCGGAATCCAATACAATGAGCAGTTCTTC
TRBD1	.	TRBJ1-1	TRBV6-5	CSSYSGTGGTEAFF	TGTTCTTCCTACTCCGGGACAGGGGGCACTGAAGCTTTCTTT
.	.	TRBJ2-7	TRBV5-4	CASSRGQWDEQYF	TGTGCCAGCAGTAGGGGACAATGGGACGAGCAGTACTTC
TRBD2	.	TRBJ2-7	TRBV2	CASSEGGGEQYF	TGTGCCAGCAGTGAGGGGGGAGGGGAGCAGTACTTC
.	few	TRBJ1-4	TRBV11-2	CASSLGQGNEKLFF	TGTGCCAGCAGCTTAGGTCAGGGGAATGAAAAACTGTTTTTT
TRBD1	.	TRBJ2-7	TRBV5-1	CASRGTGQGTYEQYF	TGCGCCAGCAGAGGGACGGGACAGGGAACCTACGAGCAGTACTTC
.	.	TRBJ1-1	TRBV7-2	CASSFTPGGTEAFF	TGTGCCAGCAGCTTTACTCCCGGCGGCACTGAAGCTTTCTTT
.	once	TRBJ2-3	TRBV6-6	CASSYPSSVTDTQYF	TGTGCCAGCAGTTACCCGTCGTCGGTTACAGATACGCAGTATTTT
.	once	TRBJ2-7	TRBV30	CAWSVLGPGEQYF	TGTGCCTGGAGTGTACTAGGTCCCGGCGAGCAGTACTTC
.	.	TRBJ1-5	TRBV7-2	CASTKGGEAIQPQHF	TGTGCCAGCACCAAGGGGGGGGAAGCAATTCAGCCCCAGCATTTT
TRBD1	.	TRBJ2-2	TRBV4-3	CASSQSTGVGTGELFF	TGCGCCAGCAGCCAATCGACAGGGGTCGGGACCGGGGAGCTGTTTTTT
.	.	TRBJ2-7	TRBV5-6	CASSLVPAYEQYF	TGTGCCAGCAGCTTGGTCCCCGCCTACGAGCAGTACTTC
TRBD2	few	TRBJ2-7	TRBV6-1	CASSEAGLAVYEQYF	TGTGCCAGCAGTGAAGCTGGACTAGCCGTCTACGAGCAGTACTTC
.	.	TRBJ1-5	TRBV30	CAWRQGNQPQHF	TGTGCCTGGAGACAGGGAAATCAGCCCCAGCATTTT
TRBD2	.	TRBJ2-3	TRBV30	CAWRLAGGGTQYF	TGTGCCTGGAGGTTAGCGGGGGGAGGCACGCAGTATTTT
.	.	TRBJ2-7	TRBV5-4	CASSLMGGSYEQYF	TGTGCCAGCAGCTTGATGGGGGGCTCCTACGAGCAGTACTTC
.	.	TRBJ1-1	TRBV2	CASSEMRGEAFF	TGTGCCAGCAGTGAAATGAGGGGGGAAGCTTTCTTT
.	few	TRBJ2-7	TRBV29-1	CSVEGEEEAYEQYF	TGCAGCGTTGAGGGGGAGGAAGAGGCATACGAGCAGTACTTC
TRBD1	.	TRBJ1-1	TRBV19	CASGQGPNTEAFF	TGTGCCAGCGGACAGGGGCCAAACACTGAAGCTTTCTTT